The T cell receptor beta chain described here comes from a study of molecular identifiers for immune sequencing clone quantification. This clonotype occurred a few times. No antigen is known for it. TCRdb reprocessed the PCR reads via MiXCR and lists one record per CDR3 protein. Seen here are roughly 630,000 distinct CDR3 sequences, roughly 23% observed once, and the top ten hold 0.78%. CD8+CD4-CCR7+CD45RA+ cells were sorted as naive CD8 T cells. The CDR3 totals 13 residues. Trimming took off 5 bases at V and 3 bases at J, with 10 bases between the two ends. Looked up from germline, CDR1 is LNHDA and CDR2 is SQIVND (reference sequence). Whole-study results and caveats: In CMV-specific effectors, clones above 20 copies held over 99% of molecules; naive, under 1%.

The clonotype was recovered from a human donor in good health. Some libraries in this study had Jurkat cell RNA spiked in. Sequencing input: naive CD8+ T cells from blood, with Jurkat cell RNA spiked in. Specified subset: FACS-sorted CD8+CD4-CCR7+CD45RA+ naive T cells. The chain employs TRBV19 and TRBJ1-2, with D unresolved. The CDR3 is CASSLGADYGYTF. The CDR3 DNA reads TGTGCCAGTAGTCTGGGTGCAGACTATGGCTACACCTTC.